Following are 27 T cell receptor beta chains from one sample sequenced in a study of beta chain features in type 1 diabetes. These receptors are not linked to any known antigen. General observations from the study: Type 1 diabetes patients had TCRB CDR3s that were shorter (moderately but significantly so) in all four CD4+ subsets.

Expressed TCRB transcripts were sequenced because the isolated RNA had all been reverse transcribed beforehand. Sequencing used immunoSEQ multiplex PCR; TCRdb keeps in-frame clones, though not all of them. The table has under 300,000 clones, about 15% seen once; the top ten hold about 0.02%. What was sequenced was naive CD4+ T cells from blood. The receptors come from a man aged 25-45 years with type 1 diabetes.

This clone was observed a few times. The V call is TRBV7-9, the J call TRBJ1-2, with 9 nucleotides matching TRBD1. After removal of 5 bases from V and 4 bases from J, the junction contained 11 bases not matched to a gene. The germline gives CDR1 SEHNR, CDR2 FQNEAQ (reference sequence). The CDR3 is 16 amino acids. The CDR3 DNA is TGTGCCAGCAGCATGGGACAGGGTTTGGGGGGCTATGGCTACACCTTC. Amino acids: CASSMGQGLGGYGYTF.

In DNA, the CDR3 is TGTGCCAGCAGCCCGACAGGGGGACACGAGCAGTACTTC. It specifies CASSPTGGHEQYF. The genes are TRBV25-1 and TRBJ2-7, with 9 nucleotides matching TRBD1. With V trimmed by 6 bases and J by 5 bases, 5 bases remained unmatched. Per the germline V gene, CDR1 is MGHDK and CDR2 is SYGVNS. The CDR3 consists of 13 residues.

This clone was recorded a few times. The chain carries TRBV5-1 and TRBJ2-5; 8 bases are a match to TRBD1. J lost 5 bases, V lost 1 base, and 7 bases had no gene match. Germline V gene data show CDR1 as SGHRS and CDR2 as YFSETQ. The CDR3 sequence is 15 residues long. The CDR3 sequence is CASSLLTDRAETQYF. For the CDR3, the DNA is TGCGCCAGCAGCTTGCTTACGGACAGGGCTGAGACCCAGTACTTC.

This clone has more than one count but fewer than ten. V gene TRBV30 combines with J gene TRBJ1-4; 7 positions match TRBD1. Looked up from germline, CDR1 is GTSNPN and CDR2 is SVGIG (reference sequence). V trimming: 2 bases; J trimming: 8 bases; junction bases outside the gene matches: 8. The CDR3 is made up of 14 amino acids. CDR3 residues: CAWSLQGPEEKLFF. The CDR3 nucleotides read TGTGCCTGGAGTTTACAGGGGCCCGAGGAAAAACTGTTTTTT.

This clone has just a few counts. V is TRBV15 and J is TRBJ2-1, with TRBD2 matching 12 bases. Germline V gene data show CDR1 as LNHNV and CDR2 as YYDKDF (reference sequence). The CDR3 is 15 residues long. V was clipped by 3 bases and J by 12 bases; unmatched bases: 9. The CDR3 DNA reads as TGTGCCACCAGCAGGGCCGGGACTAGCGGGCAGGCGCAGTTCTTC. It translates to CATSRAGTSGQAQFF.

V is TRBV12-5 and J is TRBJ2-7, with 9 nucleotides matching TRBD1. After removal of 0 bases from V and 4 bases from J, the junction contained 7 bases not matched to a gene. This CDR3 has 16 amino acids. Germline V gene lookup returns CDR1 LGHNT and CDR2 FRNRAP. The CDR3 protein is CASGLVTGQGPYEQYF. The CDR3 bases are TGTGCTAGTGGTTTGGTAACGGGACAGGGACCTTACGAGCAGTACTTC.

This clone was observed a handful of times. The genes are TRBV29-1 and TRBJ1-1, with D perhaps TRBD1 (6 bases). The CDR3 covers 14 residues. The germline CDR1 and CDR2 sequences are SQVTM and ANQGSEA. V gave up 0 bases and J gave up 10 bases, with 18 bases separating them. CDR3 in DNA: TGCAGCGTTGAAGAGGGGACGCCGGCCAGGGGAGCTTTCTTT. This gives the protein CSVEEGTPARGAFF.

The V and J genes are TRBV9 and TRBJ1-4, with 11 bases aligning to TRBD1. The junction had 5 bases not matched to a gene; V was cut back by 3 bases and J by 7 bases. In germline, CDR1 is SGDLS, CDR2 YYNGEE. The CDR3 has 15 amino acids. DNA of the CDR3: TGTGCCAGCAGCGAAACCGGGACAGGGGGTGAAAAACTGTTTTTT. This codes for CASSETGTGGEKLFF.

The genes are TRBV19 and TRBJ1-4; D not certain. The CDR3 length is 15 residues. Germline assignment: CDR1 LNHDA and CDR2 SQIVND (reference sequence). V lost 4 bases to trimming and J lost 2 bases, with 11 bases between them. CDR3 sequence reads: CASSTAPGTNEKLFF. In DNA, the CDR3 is TGTGCCAGTAGTACCGCGCCGGGGACTAATGAAAAACTGTTTTTT.

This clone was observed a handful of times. DNA of the CDR3: TGCGCCAGCAGTGGGACTAGCGGGATATACTACGAGCAGTACTTC. Amino acid sequence: CASSGTSGIYYEQYF. This sequence joins TRBV23-1 and TRBJ2-7; TRBD2 aligns across 13 bases. TRBV23-1 is flagged as an ORF with uncertain function. This CDR3 has 15 residues. V gave up 5 bases and J gave up 3 bases; unmatched junction bases: 4.

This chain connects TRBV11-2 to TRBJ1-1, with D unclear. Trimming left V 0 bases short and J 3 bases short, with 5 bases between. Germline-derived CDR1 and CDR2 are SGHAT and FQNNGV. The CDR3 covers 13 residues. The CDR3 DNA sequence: TGTGCCAGCAGCTTAGATCACTACACTGAAGCTTTCTTT. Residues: CASSLDHYTEAFF.

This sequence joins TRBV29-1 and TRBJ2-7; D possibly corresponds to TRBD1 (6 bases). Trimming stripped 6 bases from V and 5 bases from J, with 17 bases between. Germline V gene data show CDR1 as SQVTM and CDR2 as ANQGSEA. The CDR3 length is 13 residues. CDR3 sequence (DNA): TGCAGCGTCGCACAGGGTTTCCACCACGAGCAGTACTTC. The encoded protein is CSVAQGFHHEQYF.

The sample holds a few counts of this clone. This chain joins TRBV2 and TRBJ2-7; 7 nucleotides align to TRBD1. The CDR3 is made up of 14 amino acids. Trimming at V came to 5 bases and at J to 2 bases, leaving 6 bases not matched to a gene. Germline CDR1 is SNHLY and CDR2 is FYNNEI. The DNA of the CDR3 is TGTGCCAGCAGTAAGGGACAGACAGCCTACGAGCAGTACTTC. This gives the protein CASSKGQTAYEQYF.

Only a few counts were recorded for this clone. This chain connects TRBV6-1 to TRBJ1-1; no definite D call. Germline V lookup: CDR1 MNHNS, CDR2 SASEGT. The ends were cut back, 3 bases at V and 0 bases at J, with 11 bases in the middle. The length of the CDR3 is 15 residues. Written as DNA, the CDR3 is TGTGCCAGCAGTGAGAGGCCGATGGTGAACACTGAAGCTTTCTTT. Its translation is CASSERPMVNTEAFF.

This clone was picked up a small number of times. The CDR3: CAWSGTGLLGELFF. DNA for the CDR3: TGTGCCTGGTCCGGGACAGGGCTCCTCGGGGAGCTGTTTTTT. The J gene is TRBJ2-2, the V gene TRBV30; 9 positions agree with TRBD1. The CDR3 length is 14 residues. The germline CDR1 and CDR2 sequences are GTSNPN and SVGIG (reference sequence). The ends lost 5 bases at V and 7 bases at J; junction bases unmatched: 8.

The CDR3 DNA follows: TGTGCCAGCAAGGCGGCCCCAGAATTTGATACGCAGTATTTT. Amino acids: CASKAAPEFDTQYF. The V call is TRBV6-1, the J call TRBJ2-3; D uncertain. CDR3 size: 14 residues. Germline V gives CDR1 MNHNS, CDR2 SASEGT. Trimming took 7 bases from V and 6 from J, leaving 17 bases between them.

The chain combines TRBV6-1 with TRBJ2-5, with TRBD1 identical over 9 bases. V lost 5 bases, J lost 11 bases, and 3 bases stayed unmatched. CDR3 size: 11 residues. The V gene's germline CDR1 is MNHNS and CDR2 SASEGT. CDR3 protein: CASSTDRGQYF. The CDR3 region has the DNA TGTGCCAGCAGTACTGACAGGGGGCAGTACTTC.

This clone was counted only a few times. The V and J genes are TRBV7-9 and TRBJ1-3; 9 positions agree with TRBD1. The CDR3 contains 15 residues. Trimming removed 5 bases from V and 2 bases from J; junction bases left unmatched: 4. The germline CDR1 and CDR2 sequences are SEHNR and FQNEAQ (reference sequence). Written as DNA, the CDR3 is TGTGCCAGCAGCATGACAGGGGGTACTGGAAACACCATATATTTT. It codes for CASSMTGGTGNTIYF.

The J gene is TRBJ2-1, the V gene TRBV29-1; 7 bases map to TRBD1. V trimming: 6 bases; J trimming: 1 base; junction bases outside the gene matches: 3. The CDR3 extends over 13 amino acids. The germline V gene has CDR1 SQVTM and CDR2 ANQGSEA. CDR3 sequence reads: CSVGQVSYNEQFF. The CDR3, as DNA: TGCAGCGTCGGACAGGTGTCCTACAATGAGCAGTTCTTC.

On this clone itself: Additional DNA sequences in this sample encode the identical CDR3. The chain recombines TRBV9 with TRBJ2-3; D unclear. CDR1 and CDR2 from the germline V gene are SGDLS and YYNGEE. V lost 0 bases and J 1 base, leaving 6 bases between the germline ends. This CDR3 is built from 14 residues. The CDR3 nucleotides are TGTGCCAGCAGCGTAGCTACGGGCACAGATACGCAGTATTTT. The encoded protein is CASSVATGTDTQYF.

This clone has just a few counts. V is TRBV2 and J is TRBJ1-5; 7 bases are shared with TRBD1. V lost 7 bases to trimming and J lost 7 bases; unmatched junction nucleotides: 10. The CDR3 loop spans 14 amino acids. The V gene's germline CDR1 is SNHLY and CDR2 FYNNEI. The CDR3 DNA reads TGTGCCAGCACCGAAAGACAGGGTCTCCAGCCCCAGCATTTT. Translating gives CASTERQGLQPQHF.

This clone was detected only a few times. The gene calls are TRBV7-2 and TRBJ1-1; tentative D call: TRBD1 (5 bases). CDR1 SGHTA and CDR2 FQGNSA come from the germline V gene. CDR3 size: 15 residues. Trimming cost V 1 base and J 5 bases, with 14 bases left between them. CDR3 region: CASSLESGRRTEAFF. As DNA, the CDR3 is TGTGCCAGCAGCTTAGAGTCAGGGAGGCGTACTGAAGCTTTCTTT.

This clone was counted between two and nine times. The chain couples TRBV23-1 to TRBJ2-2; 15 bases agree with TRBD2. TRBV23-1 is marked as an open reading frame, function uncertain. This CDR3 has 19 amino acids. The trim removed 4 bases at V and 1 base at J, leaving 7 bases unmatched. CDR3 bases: TGCGCCAGCAGTCGCGCGGGACTAGCGGGGGGCTTGAACACCGGGGAGCTGTTTTTT. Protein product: CASSRAGLAGGLNTGELFF.

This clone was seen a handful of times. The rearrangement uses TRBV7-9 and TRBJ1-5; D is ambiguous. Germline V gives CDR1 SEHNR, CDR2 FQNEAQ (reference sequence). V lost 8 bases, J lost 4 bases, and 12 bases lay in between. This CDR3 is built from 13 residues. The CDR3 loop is CASGFSGNQPQHF. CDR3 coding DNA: TGTGCCAGCGGATTCTCGGGGAATCAGCCCCAGCATTTT.

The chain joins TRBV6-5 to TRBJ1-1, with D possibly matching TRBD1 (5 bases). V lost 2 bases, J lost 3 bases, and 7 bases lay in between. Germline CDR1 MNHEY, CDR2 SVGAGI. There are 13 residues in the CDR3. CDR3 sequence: CASSYVTDTEAFF. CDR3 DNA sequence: TGTGCCAGCAGTTACGTGACAGACACTGAAGCTTTCTTT.

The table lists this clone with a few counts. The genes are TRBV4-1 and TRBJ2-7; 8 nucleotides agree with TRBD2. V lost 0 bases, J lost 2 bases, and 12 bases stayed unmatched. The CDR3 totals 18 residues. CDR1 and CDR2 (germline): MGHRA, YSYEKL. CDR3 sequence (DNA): TGCGCCAGCAGCCAAGATCGATCCCTAGCGGGCGATACCTACGAGCAGTACTTC. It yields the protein CASSQDRSLAGDTYEQYF.

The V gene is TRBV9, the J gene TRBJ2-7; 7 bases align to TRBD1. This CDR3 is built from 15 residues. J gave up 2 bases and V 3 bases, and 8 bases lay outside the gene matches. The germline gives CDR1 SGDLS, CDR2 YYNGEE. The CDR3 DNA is TGTGCCAGCAGCGGTCCCGGGACAGCAACCTACGAGCAGTACTTC. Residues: CASSGPGTATYEQYF.